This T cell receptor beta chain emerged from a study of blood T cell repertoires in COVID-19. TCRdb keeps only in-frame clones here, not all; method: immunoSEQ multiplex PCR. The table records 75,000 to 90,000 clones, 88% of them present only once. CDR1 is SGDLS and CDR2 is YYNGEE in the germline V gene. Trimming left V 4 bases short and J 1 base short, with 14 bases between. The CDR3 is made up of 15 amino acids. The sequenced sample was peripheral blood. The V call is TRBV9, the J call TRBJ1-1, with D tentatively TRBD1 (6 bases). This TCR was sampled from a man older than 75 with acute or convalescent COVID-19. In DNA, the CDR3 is TGTGCCAGCAGCCCTGGAACAGGGCCGAACACTGAAGCTTTCTTT. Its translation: CASSPGTGPNTEAFF. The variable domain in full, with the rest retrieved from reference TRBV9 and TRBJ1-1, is DSGVTQTPKHLITATGQRVTLRCSPRSGDLSVYWYQQSLDQGLQFLIQYYNGEERAKGNILERFSAQQFPDLHSELNLSSLELGDSALYFCASSPGTGPNTEAFFGQGTRLTVV.